This is a list of T cell receptor beta chains from one sample in a study of technical replicates of blood from several donors. Sequencing was performed with immunoSEQ multiplex PCR; in TCRdb, only in-frame clones are kept and a portion is missing. This table has approximately 70,000 clones, about 95% appearing once. Sequenced: T cells isolated from PBMCs. The receptors shown here come from a human donor in good health. Each CDR3 is given with its conserved first and last residue. The D gene is left open where the match is weak. Part of the rows lack a size; the others show once, few, many or a class for expanded clones.

V	D	J	size	CDR3	DNA
TRBV9	TRBD2	TRBJ2-7	-	CASSGMRGEQYF	TGTGCCAGCAGCGGTATGCGGGGGGAGCAGTACTTC
TRBV11-2	TRBD1	TRBJ1-5	-	CASSLTGQVEQPQHF	TGTGCCAGCAGCTTAACCGGACAGGTAGAGCAGCCCCAGCATTTT
TRBV11-2	TRBD1	TRBJ1-5	-	CASSLDRGNQPQHF	TGTGCCAGCAGCCTAGACAGGGGTAATCAGCCCCAGCATTTT
TRBV5-5	TRBD2	TRBJ2-7	-	CASSRGTSFHEQYF	TGTGCCAGCAGTCGGGGGACTAGCTTCCACGAGCAGTACTTC
TRBV4-1	TRBD2	TRBJ2-1	-	CASSRLAGGHNEQFF	TGCGCCAGCAGCCGGCTAGCGGGAGGGCACAATGAGCAGTTCTTC
TRBV6-5	-	TRBJ2-6	-	CASSYFRAGANVLTF	TGTGCCAGCAGTTACTTCAGGGCTGGGGCCAACGTCCTGACTTTC
TRBV9	-	TRBJ1-3	-	CASSVASQAGNTIYF	TGTGCCAGCAGCGTAGCCTCCCAGGCTGGAAACACCATATATTTT
TRBV5-1	-	TRBJ1-1	-	CASSLAPGNTEAFF	TGCGCCAGCAGCTTGGCACCGGGGAACACTGAAGCTTTCTTT
TRBV11-2	-	TRBJ1-1	-	CASSLGPGRGTEAFF	TGTGCCAGCAGCTTAGGTCCGGGCAGGGGTACTGAAGCTTTCTTT
TRBV25-1	-	TRBJ1-2	once	CASNLQGGEGYTF	TGTGCCAGCAACCTTCAGGGTGGGGAAGGCTACACCTTC
TRBV5-1	-	TRBJ2-7	many	CASSLTDSDEQYF	TGCGCCAGCAGCTTGACGGACAGTGACGAGCAGTACTTC
TRBV6-5	-	TRBJ2-4	-	CASSYFQGNLNIQYF	TGTGCCAGCAGTTACTTCCAGGGGAACTTGAACATTCAGTACTTC
TRBV9	TRBD1	TRBJ2-7	-	CASSVSGTGDLREQYF	TGTGCCAGCAGCGTTTCCGGGACAGGGGACCTCCGCGAGCAGTACTTC
TRBV5-6	TRBD1	TRBJ2-7	-	CASSHFRTGQPYEQYF	TGTGCCAGCAGCCATTTTCGGACAGGGCAACCTTACGAGCAGTACTTC
TRBV5-4	-	TRBJ1-2	-	CASSSRGGSNYGYTF	TGTGCCAGCAGCTCGCGGGGAGGGAGCAACTATGGCTACACCTTC
TRBV2	-	TRBJ2-7	-	CASSYGLYEQYF	TGTGCCAGCAGCTACGGACTCTACGAGCAGTACTTC
TRBV30	-	TRBJ1-4	-	CASGLRHEKLFF	TGTGCCTCGGGATTAAGGCATGAAAAACTGTTTTTT
TRBV11-3	TRBD2	TRBJ2-1	-	CASSLGGGTGYNEQFF	TGTGCCAGCAGCTTAGGGGGGGGGACGGGATACAATGAGCAGTTCTTC
TRBV5-1	-	TRBJ2-2	-	CASSLGAANTGELFF	TGCGCCAGCAGCTTGGGGGCCGCAAACACCGGGGAGCTGTTTTTT
TRBV10-2	TRBD2	TRBJ2-7	-	CASSPRVSWLAGGPDNEQYF	TGCGCCAGCAGTCCTCGGGTGAGTTGGCTAGCGGGGGGGCCGGACAACGAGCAGTACTTC
TRBV12-5	-	TRBJ2-2	-	CASGTSGVGGELFF	TGTGCTAGTGGTACATCAGGGGTTGGCGGGGAGCTGTTTTTT
TRBV12-2	-	TRBJ1-4	-	CASRFRRTEWTGPDGYNEKLFF	TGTGCAAGTCGCTTTCGTAGAACGGAGTGGACAGGCCCAGACGGATATAATGAAAAACTGTTTTTT
TRBV5-6	TRBD1	TRBJ1-4	-	CASSSMTGGKANEKLFF	TGTGCCAGCAGCTCTATGACAGGGGGCAAGGCTAATGAAAAACTGTTTTTT
TRBV27	TRBD1	TRBJ1-1	-	CASKTGGWTEAFF	TGTGCCAGCAAGACAGGGGGCTGGACTGAAGCTTTCTTT
TRBV18	-	TRBJ1-1	-	CASSPSANTEAFF	TGTGCCAGCTCACCCAGTGCGAACACTGAAGCTTTCTTT
TRBV28	-	TRBJ1-4	-	CASSRGQFNEKLFF	TGTGCCAGCAGTCGAGGACAGTTTAATGAAAAACTGTTTTTT
TRBV4-1	TRBD2	TRBJ2-1	once	CASSPYSLSQREEPDPPLF	TGCGCCAGCAGCCCCTACTCCCTATCCCAGCGGGAAGAACCGGATCCCCCGCTCTTC
TRBV29-1	TRBD2	TRBJ2-1	-	CSVERGGSDEQFF	TGCAGCGTTGAACGGGGGGGGTCCGATGAGCAGTTCTTC
TRBV5-4	TRBD1	TRBJ2-7	-	CASSAFETGIRDEQYF	TGTGCCAGCAGCGCATTCGAGACAGGGATTCGCGACGAGCAGTACTTC
TRBV19	TRBD1	TRBJ1-6	-	CASRGGGQGHSPLHF	TGTGCCAGTAGGGGGGGAGGACAGGGGCACTCACCCCTCCACTTT
TRBV6-5	-	TRBJ1-3	few	CASSYSIGTSGNTIYF	TGTGCCAGCAGTTACTCAATCGGTACCTCTGGAAACACCATATATTTT
TRBV5-6	-	TRBJ1-4	once	CASSLQGERNEKLFF	TGTGCCAGCAGCTTACAGGGAGAGCGGAATGAAAAACTGTTTTTT
TRBV25-1	-	TRBJ1-1	few	CASRAGAGLTEAFF	TGTGCCAGCAGGGCGGGGGCAGGGCTCACTGAAGCTTTCTTT
TRBV21-1	-	TRBJ2-7	-	CASSKGTGLAGGYDSYEQYF	TGTGCCAGCAGCAAAGGTACGGGACTAGCGGGAGGGTACGACTCCTACGAGCAGTACTTC
TRBV5-1	-	TRBJ2-7	-	CASSLAGLYEQYF	TGCGCCAGCAGCTTGGCCGGGTTATACGAGCAGTACTTC
TRBV4-1	TRBD2	TRBJ2-7	-	CASSLEGTSGSYEQYF	TGCGCCAGCAGTCTCGAAGGGACTAGCGGCTCCTACGAGCAGTACTTC
TRBV6-4	TRBD1	TRBJ1-1	-	CASSPTGTGMAAFF	TGTGCCAGCAGTCCGACAGGGACAGGTATGGCCGCTTTCTTT
TRBV5-6	-	TRBJ1-3	-	CASSFQGSSGNTIYF	TGTGCCAGCAGTTTTCAGGGGTCTTCTGGAAACACCATATATTTT
TRBV5-6	-	TRBJ2-1	-	CASSFLLWGRRVYNEQFF	TGTGCCAGCAGCTTCCTCCTGTGGGGGAGGAGAGTTTACAATGAGCAGTTCTTC
TRBV6-1	-	TRBJ2-7	-	CASSEWYRGGEGQYF	TGTGCCAGCAGTGAATGGTACAGGGGGGGGGAAGGGCAGTACTTC
TRBV29-1	TRBD2	TRBJ2-7	-	CSVGEGTSGSEQYF	TGCAGCGTTGGAGAAGGGACTAGCGGGTCTGAGCAGTACTTC
TRBV27	TRBD2	TRBJ2-1	once	CASSLWTSGGVWDEQFF	TGTGCCAGCAGTTTATGGACTAGCGGGGGGGTCTGGGATGAGCAGTTCTTC
TRBV11-3	-	TRBJ1-6	once	CASRGGANSPLHF	TGTGCCAGCAGGGGGGGTGCGAATTCACCCCTCCACTTT
TRBV7-8	-	TRBJ1-5	-	CASSFRLGMGGGGNQPQHF	TGTGCCAGCAGTTTCCGCCTTGGTATGGGGGGAGGAGGCAATCAGCCCCAGCATTTT
TRBV5-6	-	TRBJ2-1	once	CASSLNRYNEQFF	TGTGCCAGCAGCTTAAATCGCTACAATGAGCAGTTCTTC
TRBV28	TRBD1	TRBJ1-2	-	CASSLYRTGGSYGYTF	TGTGCCAGCAGTTTATACCGGACAGGGGGCTCGTATGGCTACACCTTC